This T cell receptor beta chain originates from a study of blood T cell repertoires in COVID-19. V lost 2 bases to trimming and J lost 5 bases; unmatched junction nucleotides: 6. This CDR3 contains 15 residues. Germline V gene data show CDR1 as ENHRY and CDR2 as SYGVKD. As originally analysed: Cell counts per sample came from amplifying reference gene primers. Method: immunoSEQ multiplex PCR; TCRdb's copy keeps in-frame clones and lacks some. That table gives V, J and clone size, and the DNA gave D and trimming. The data show 79,000 or so clones, with 80% to 90% seen just once and roughly a sixth held by the top ten.

The V call is TRBV10-3, the J call TRBJ2-5; 9 bases map to TRBD1. The sequence came from a human donor in a cohort sampled during active COVID-19. Sequencing input: peripheral blood. The CDR3 DNA reads TGTGCCATCAGTGAGGGACAGGGGAGTCGGGAGACCCAGTACTTC. Amino acids: CAISEGQGSRETQYF.